Listed below are T cell receptor beta chains from one sample, sequenced in a study of OX40 agonist ivuxolimab in advanced cancers. The table came from immunoSEQ multiplex PCR; TCRdb's copy has only in-frame clones and leaves some out. The data contain just over 60,000 clones, under 95% of them seen just once; the ten biggest clones take up 0.6% to 0.8%. This material consisted of CD4+ or CD8+ T cells sorted from blood, taken in a trial of the OX40 agonist ivuxolimab. Receptors originate from an adult with an advanced solid tumor such as melanoma, head and neck, liver or kidney cancer. The CDR3 runs from the conserved cysteine through the conserved F or W. A D gene is named only where the DNA matches it firmly. Size is stated for part of the rows, as once, few or many counts, or as a class when the clone is expanded.

NA,NA,TRBV5-6,TRBJ2-6,TGTGCCAGCAGCCGGACCCTCTCTGGGGCCAACGTCCTGACTTTC,CASSRTLSGANVLTF
NA,NA,TRBV30,TRBJ2-7,TGTGCCTGGAGGGTACGGGGCGAGCAGTACTTC,CAWRVRGEQYF
NA,NA,TRBV7-6,TRBJ2-5,TGTGCCAGCAGTCCAACAGGCCAAGAGACCCAGTACTTC,CASSPTGQETQYF
TRBD2,NA,TRBV11-2,TRBJ2-1,TGTGCCAGCAGCTTACGACTAGCGGGAGGGGTCAATGAGCAGTTCTTC,CASSLRLAGGVNEQFF
TRBD2,NA,TRBV9,TRBJ2-1,TGTGCCAGCAGCCCCCGAACTAGCGGGGGCAATGAGCAGTTCTTC,CASSPRTSGGNEQFF
NA,NA,TRBV4-1,TRBJ2-7,TGCGCCAGCAGCCTTGTTCTAGGCACCACCTACGAGCAGTACTTC,CASSLVLGTTYEQYF
NA,NA,TRBV6-6,TRBJ1-1,TGTGCCAGCAGTTACCCGGGGGGCGTTGGCACTGAAGCTTTCTTT,CASSYPGGVGTEAFF
TRBD1,once,TRBV12-5,TRBJ2-7,TGTGCTAGTGGCCCCCGGGACAGGGGCAACGAGCAGTACTTC,CASGPRDRGNEQYF
TRBD2,NA,TRBV7-7,TRBJ2-5,TGTGCTAGCAGCTTCCAGCGGGGGCGGGGAGAGACCCAGTACTTC,CASSFQRGRGETQYF
NA,NA,TRBV29-1,TRBJ2-7,TGCAGCGTTACAGGGACCTACGAGCAGTACTTC,CSVTGTYEQYF
TRBD2,NA,TRBV7-6,TRBJ2-1,TGTGCCAGCAGCTTAGCGGCGGGGGTTGAGCAGTTCTTC,CASSLAAGVEQFF